These 28 T cell receptor beta chains were all obtained from the same sample, sequenced in a study of human T cells and chemical hapten exposure. Time point defined: patch test 3, about 24 weeks after DPC sensitization. The treatment denotes: therapeutic diphenylcyclopropenone sensitization with weekly scalp DPC. TCRdb ran MiXCR on the RACE reads and lists one entry per CDR3 protein. The sample holds 100,000 or so distinct CDR3 sequences, under 40% seen once. Sequencing was performed on whole blood, taken in connection with sensitization to the hapten diphenylcyclopropenone (DPC). The receptors here all came from a middle-aged man with alopecia areata. Some clones in this sample may be carry-over from other donors' samples.

The rearrangement links TRBV6-2 or TRBV6-3 to TRBJ1-3; D is undetermined. Germline-derived CDR1 and CDR2 are MNHEY and SVGEGT. V lost 11 bases to trimming and J lost 0 bases, with 14 bases between them. This CDR3 has 14 residues. CDR3 sequence: CAGKRRGSGNTIYF. Written as DNA, the CDR3 is TGTGCCGGGAAAAGGCGGGGCTCTGGAAACACCATATATTTT.

The chain has TRBV4-3 and TRBJ2-5; D gene unclear. The CDR3 has 15 residues. Germline CDR1 reads LGHNA; CDR2 reads YSLEER. The V end was cut by 0 bases, the J end by 5 bases, with 13 bases between. The CDR3 sequence: CASSQDESEEETQYF. The CDR3 region has the DNA TGCGCCAGCAGCCAAGATGAAAGTGAAGAGGAGACCCAGTACTTC.

The chain joins TRBV7-9 to TRBJ2-1, with TRBD2 matching over 10 bases. Germline V gene data show CDR1 as SEHNR and CDR2 as FQNEAQ (reference sequence). The CDR3 consists of 15 residues. J was trimmed by 5 bases and V by 3 bases; bases with no gene match: 4. DNA of the CDR3: TGTGCCAGCAGCTTTAGCCTAGCGGGAGACAATGAGCAGTTCTTC. It yields the protein CASSFSLAGDNEQFF.

This chain joins TRBV5-1 and TRBJ2-3; 10 bases line up with TRBD2. J gave up 0 bases and V 4 bases, and 8 bases lay outside the gene matches. The CDR3 is made up of 17 amino acids. CDR1 and CDR2 from the germline V gene are SGHRS and YFSETQ. CDR3 coding DNA: TGCGCCAGCAGCCCGGGCCTAGCGGGAGAGAGCACAGATACGCAGTATTTT. It specifies CASSPGLAGESTDTQYF.

J is TRBJ1-2 and V is TRBV12-3 or TRBV12-4, with a tentative D call TRBD1 (5 bases). The CDR3 loop spans 16 amino acids. Trimming took 5 bases from V and 2 from J, leaving 18 bases between them. The DNA for the CDR3 is TGTGCCAGCAGTCCCCGGGAGCGGGGCAGCAACTATGGCTACACCTTC. This gives the protein CASSPRERGSNYGYTF.

The chain uses TRBV27 and TRBJ2-1; 8 bases are shared with TRBD2. The CDR3 extends over 16 amino acids. Germline assignment: CDR1 MNHEY and CDR2 SMNVEV (reference sequence). Unmatched junction bases numbered 14, after V lost 10 bases and J lost 3 bases. The CDR3 region is CATRLVSGIYYNEQFF. In DNA, the CDR3 is TGTGCCACCCGATTGGTTAGCGGGATTTACTACAATGAGCAGTTCTTC.

This chain links TRBV5-1 with TRBJ2-5, with 12 bases fitting TRBD2. CDR1 and CDR2 (germline): SGHRS, YFSETQ. CDR3 length: 16 amino acids. After removal of 4 bases from V and 4 bases from J, the junction contained 8 bases not matched to a gene. In DNA, the CDR3 is TGCGCCAGCAGCCTAAAACCGGGACTAGCGGGAGAGACCCAGTACTTC. Protein: CASSLKPGLAGETQYF.

The chain uses TRBV7-9 and TRBJ2-3; D gene unclear. Per the germline V gene, CDR1 is SEHNR and CDR2 is FQNEAQ (reference sequence). With 1 base removed from V and 8 bases from J, the gap between germline ends came to 10 bases. The CDR3 is made up of 13 amino acids. The CDR3 sequence: CASSLDPVPTQYF. Written as DNA, the CDR3 is TGTGCCAGCAGCTTAGACCCCGTTCCTACGCAGTATTTT.

The J gene is TRBJ2-3, the V gene TRBV28; D is perhaps TRBD1 or TRBD2 (5 bases each). CDR1 and CDR2 from the germline V gene are MDHEN and SYDVKM. V lost 3 bases, J lost 1 base, and 11 bases lay in between. CDR3 length: 15 residues. The DNA for the CDR3 is TGTGCCAGCAGTTTTGAGGGGTCGGGCACAGATACGCAGTATTTT. It yields the protein CASSFEGSGTDTQYF.

The chain couples TRBV7-9 to TRBJ2-7; 11 bases line up with TRBD2. Germline V gene lookup returns CDR1 SEHNR and CDR2 FQNEAQ (reference sequence). Trimming at V came to 3 bases and at J to 7 bases, leaving 8 bases not matched to a gene. The CDR3 extends over 15 amino acids. CDR3 bases: TGTGCCAGCAGCTTCCCACTAGCGGGAGCGGCGGAGCAGTACTTC. Translating it yields CASSFPLAGAAEQYF.

There are a few counts of this clonotype. This chain links TRBV12-3 or TRBV12-4 with TRBJ1-2, with D hard to call. The CDR3 has 12 residues. Trimming pared 3 bases from V and 7 bases from J, leaving 9 bases between. The CDR3 bases are TGTGCCAGCAGTTTGGAGGGATCTGGCTACACCTTC. Amino acid sequence: CASSLEGSGYTF.

The gene calls are TRBV7-2 and TRBJ2-7; no clear D. Germline V CDR1 and CDR2: SGHTA, FQGNSA. Trimming removed 10 bases at V and 3 bases at J, with 16 bases between. CDR3 length: 13 amino acids. The CDR3 DNA sequence: TGTGCCACTGGCCCGGTCTTCTTCTACGAGCAGTACTTC. Protein sequence: CATGPVFFYEQYF. Full variable domain (remainder filled in from reference TRBV7-2 and TRBJ2-7): GAGVSQSPSNKVTEKGKDVELRCDPISGHTALYWYRQSLGQGLEFLIYFQGNSAPDKSGLPSDRFSAERTGGSVSTLTIQRTQQEDSAVYLCATGPVFFYEQYFGPGTRLTVT.

The chain is built from TRBV4-1 and TRBJ2-1; 7 bases line up with TRBD1. Per the germline V gene, CDR1 is MGHRA and CDR2 is YSYEKL. This CDR3 has 17 residues. V lost 4 bases and J lost 2; bases outside the gene matches: 11. The CDR3 protein is CASSLIMTGRAYNEQFF. CDR3 nucleotide sequence: TGCGCCAGCAGCCTGATCATGACAGGGAGAGCCTACAATGAGCAGTTCTTC.

The CDR3 DNA is TGTGCCAGCAGAGAACTAGCGGTTAGCACAGATACGCAGTATTTT. Its protein product is CASRELAVSTDTQYF. V and J are TRBV6-6 and TRBJ2-3; the match to TRBD2 covers 8 bases. Germline V CDR1 and CDR2: MNHNY, SVGAGI (reference sequence). The CDR3 loop spans 15 amino acids. The V and J ends lost 6 bases and 0 bases, in that order; junction bases with no gene match: 5.

The chain employs TRBV2 and TRBJ1-4, with 7 bases identical to TRBD1. The V and J ends lost 6 bases and 4 bases, in that order; junction bases with no gene match: 14. There are 17 residues in the CDR3. The germline V gene has CDR1 SNHLY and CDR2 FYNNEI. This CDR3 is CASRSRTGRACNEKLFF. The CDR3 bases are TGTGCCAGCAGAAGCCGGACAGGAAGGGCATGTAATGAAAAACTGTTTTTT.

This clonotype was found a few times. V usage is TRBV29-1 and J usage is TRBJ2-7, with TRBD2 identical over 9 bases. Per germline, CDR1 SQVTM and CDR2 ANQGSEA. The CDR3 has 13 amino acids. V dropped 3 bases and J dropped 2; count of bases not matched to a gene: 2. CDR3 in amino acids: CSVEREGTYEQYV. In DNA form, the CDR3 reads TGCAGCGTTGAGCGGGAGGGAACCTACGAGCAGTACGTC.

This clonotype turned up a few times. The chain joins TRBV3-1 to TRBJ1-5; possible D gene TRBD1, 5 bases. Looked up from germline, CDR1 is LGHDT and CDR2 is YNNKEL (reference sequence). CDR3 length: 13 residues. V dropped 0 bases and J dropped 7 bases, with 7 bases sitting between them. The CDR3 region has the DNA TGTGCCAGCAGCCAAGATAGGGGACAGCCCCAGCATTTT. Translation: CASSQDRGQPQHF.

The CDR3 DNA is TGTGCCAGCAGCTCAAGGACTAGCGGGAGAAATGAGCAGTTCTTC. Translated: CASSSRTSGRNEQFF. V and J are TRBV7-3 and TRBJ2-1, with 13 bases aligning to TRBD2. The V gene end was trimmed by 4 bases and the J gene end by 7 bases; junction bases not matched to a gene: 4. The germline V gene has CDR1 SGHTA and CDR2 FQGTGA. The CDR3 loop spans 15 amino acids. The entire variable domain, with the rest obtained from reference TRBV7-3 and TRBJ2-1, is as follows: GAGVSQTPSNKVTEKGKYVELRCDPISGHTALYWYRQSLGQGPEFLIYFQGTGAADDSGLPNDRFFAVRPEGSVSTLKIQRTERGDSAVYLCASSSRTSGRNEQFFGPGTRLTVL.

The CDR3 sequence: CASSPRTSGNEQFF. The CDR3 bases are TGTGCCAGCTCACCAAGGACTAGTGGGAATGAGCAGTTCTTC. This chain joins TRBV18 and TRBJ2-1, with 7 bases fitting TRBD2. The CDR3 is 14 amino acids. The J segment lost 7 bases and the V segment lost 2 bases, leaving 5 bases of the junction unmatched. Per germline, CDR1 KGHSH and CDR2 LQKENI.

CDR3 loop: CASNSVLNRVTETQYF. Here the CDR3 DNA reads TGTGCCAGCAACTCCGTTTTAAACAGGGTAACAGAGACCCAGTACTTC. The chain carries TRBV7-9 and TRBJ2-5; D is possibly TRBD1 (6 bases). The CDR3 contains 16 residues. Germline V CDR1 and CDR2: SEHNR, FQNEAQ (reference sequence). V was cut by 7 bases and J by 4 bases, with 22 bases left in between.

This clonotype was seen more than once but under ten times. V gene TRBV7-2 combines with J gene TRBJ1-2, with D hard to call. Germline V gene data show CDR1 as SGHTA and CDR2 as FQGNSA. The length of the CDR3 is 16 residues. V was trimmed by 1 base and J by 4 bases, leaving 16 bases between them. CDR3 residues: CASSLGLREGFYGYTF. The CDR3 nucleotides read TGTGCCAGCAGCTTAGGCTTGCGAGAGGGCTTCTATGGCTACACCTTC.

The chain joins TRBV7-9 to TRBJ2-5, with TRBD1 matching over 9 bases. Germline CDR1 and CDR2: SEHNR and FQNEAQ (reference sequence). This CDR3 contains 15 residues. The junction had 14 bases not matched to a gene; V was cut back by 10 bases and J by 5 bases. The CDR3 is CATRRQGVPGETQYF. The CDR3 nucleotides are TGTGCCACAAGAAGACAGGGGGTACCGGGCGAGACCCAGTACTTC.

CDR3 amino acids: CATSRGWAGGSTSNTGELFF. The CDR3, as DNA: TGTGCCACCAGCAGAGGCTGGGCAGGGGGCAGCACGTCGAACACCGGGGAGCTGTTTTTT. The chain recombines TRBV15 with TRBJ2-2; 8 nucleotides line up with TRBD1. V lost 1 base and J lost 0; bases outside the gene matches: 13. There are 20 residues in the CDR3. Germline loops: CDR1 LNHNV, CDR2 YYDKDF (reference sequence).

There are a few counts of this clonotype. The chain links TRBV14 to TRBJ2-3; no clear D gene. CDR3 length equals 13 residues. Germline V gene sequence: CDR1 SGHDN, CDR2 FVKESK. V gave up 0 bases and J gave up 5 bases, with 6 bases separating them. This CDR3 is CASSQDPVDTQYF. As DNA, the CDR3 is TGTGCCAGCAGCCAAGATCCAGTAGATACGCAGTATTTT. Full variable domain (remainder filled in from reference TRBV14 and TRBJ2-3): EAGVTQFPSHSVIEKGQTVTLRCDPISGHDNLYWYRRVMGKEIKFLLHFVKESKQDESGMPNNRFLAERTGGTYSTLKVQPAELEDSGVYFCASSQDPVDTQYFGPGTRLTVL.

This clonotype was seen a single time. The rearrangement joins TRBV28 to TRBJ1-4, with TRBD1 matching over 7 bases. The CDR3 is made up of 15 amino acids. From germline, CDR1 is MDHEN and CDR2 SYDVKM. The ends lost 6 bases at V and 5 bases at J; junction bases unmatched: 9. CDR3 residues: CASRGTVRSNEKLFF. The CDR3 DNA is TGTGCCAGCAGGGGGACAGTGCGGTCGAATGAAAAACTGTTTTTT.

This sequence joins TRBV24-1 and TRBJ2-3, with 15 positions matching TRBD2. The CDR3 is 21 amino acids. V gave up 9 bases and J gave up 2 bases; unmatched junction bases: 20. CDR1 is KGHDR, CDR2 SFDVKD, per germline. For the CDR3, the DNA is TGTGCCACCTCCGGAGGGGCGCCCGGGACTAGCGGGAGGCTTAACACAGATACGCAGTATTTT. It encodes CATSGGAPGTSGRLNTDTQYF.

A few counts support this clonotype. The V gene is TRBV7-8, the J gene TRBJ2-1, with unresolved D. Germline lookup yields CDR1 SGHVS and CDR2 FQNEAQ. The CDR3 is 14 residues long. V was shortened by 1 base and J by 2 bases, with 6 bases between the two germline ends. CDR3: CASSLDGAYNEQFF. CDR3 bases: TGTGCCAGCAGCTTAGATGGTGCCTACAATGAGCAGTTCTTC.

This clonotype was observed a few times. The genes are TRBV6-5 and TRBJ2-3, with 11 nucleotides matching TRBD2. CDR3 length equals 15 residues. In germline, CDR1 is MNHEY, CDR2 SVGAGI. Trimming cost V 4 bases and J 3 bases; bases outside gene matches: 3. The DNA of the CDR3 is TGTGCCAGCAGTTTAGCGGGAGGGCCAACAGATACGCAGTATTTT. Translation gives CASSLAGGPTDTQYF.